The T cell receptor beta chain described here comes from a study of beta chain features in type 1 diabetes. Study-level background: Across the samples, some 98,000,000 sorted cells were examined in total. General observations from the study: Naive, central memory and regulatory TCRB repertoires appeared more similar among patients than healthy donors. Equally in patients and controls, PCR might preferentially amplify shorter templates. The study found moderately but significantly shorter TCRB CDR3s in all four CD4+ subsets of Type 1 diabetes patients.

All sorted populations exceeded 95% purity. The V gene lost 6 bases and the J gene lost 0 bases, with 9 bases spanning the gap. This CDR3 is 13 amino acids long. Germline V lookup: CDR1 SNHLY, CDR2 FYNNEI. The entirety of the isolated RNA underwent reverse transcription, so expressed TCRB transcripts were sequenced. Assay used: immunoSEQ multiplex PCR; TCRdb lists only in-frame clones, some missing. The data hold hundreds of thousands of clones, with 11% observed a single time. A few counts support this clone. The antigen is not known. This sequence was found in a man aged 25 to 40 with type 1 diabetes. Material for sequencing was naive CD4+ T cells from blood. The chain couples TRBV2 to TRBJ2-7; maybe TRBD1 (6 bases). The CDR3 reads CASRGDTSYEQYF. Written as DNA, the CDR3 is TGTGCCAGCAGGGGGGACACCTCCTACGAGCAGTACTTC.